Each of the 8 T cell receptor beta chains below was sequenced from the same sample in a study of Graves' ophthalmopathy and Graves' hyperthyroidism. Amplification of TCR beta CDR3 regions used RNA transcripts. RT-PCR with HTBI primers came first, then second-round multiplex PCR. TCRdb analysed the multiplex PCR reads with MiXCR anew, one entry per CDR3 protein. The sample carries more than 300,000 distinct CDR3 sequences, roughly a sixth recorded once. The sequenced sample consisted of peripheral blood. All receptors come from an adult woman with stable Graves' hyperthyroidism.

This clonotype was seen at least ten times. This chain links TRBV12-3 or TRBV12-4 with TRBJ1-1; possible D gene TRBD1, 5 bases. Trimming shortened V by 3 bases and J by 6 bases, and 8 bases separated the two germline ends. The CDR3 has 12 residues. The CDR3 DNA follows: TGTGCCAGCAGTTTGCGGGGCCCTGAAGCTTTCTTT. Encoded protein: CASSLRGPEAFF.

Only a few counts were recorded for this clonotype. The chain uses TRBV6-1 and TRBJ2-5; 9 positions match TRBD2. The J segment lost 5 bases and the V segment lost 2 bases, leaving 6 bases of the junction unmatched. The CDR3 totals 15 residues. The germline gives CDR1 MNHNS, CDR2 SASEGT. Written as DNA, the CDR3 is TGTGCCAGCAGTGAAAGTAGCGGGGGCCCGGAGACCCAGTACTTC. Protein: CASSESSGGPETQYF.

This chain joins TRBV19 and TRBJ2-3; D not resolved. From germline, CDR1 is LNHDA and CDR2 SQIVND (reference sequence). The CDR3 runs 14 residues. The V and J ends lost 5 bases and 0 bases respectively, with 9 bases between them. The CDR3: CASSSGSSTDTQYF. In DNA, the CDR3 is TGTGCCAGTAGTTCGGGCAGTAGCACAGATACGCAGTATTTT.

This clonotype was counted at least ten times. The chain has TRBV12-3 or TRBV12-4 and TRBJ1-2, with TRBD1 identical over 7 bases. This CDR3 contains 14 residues. The V segment lost 4 bases and the J segment 1 base; nucleotides outside the gene matches: 3. CDR3 protein: CASSSGGVNYGYTF. CDR3 DNA: TGTGCCAGCAGTTCAGGGGGAGTTAACTATGGCTACACCTTC.

The chain uses TRBV6-1 and TRBJ1-2; TRBD1 aligns across 11 bases. From germline, CDR1 is MNHNS and CDR2 SASEGT. The CDR3 is 14 residues long. V trimming: 7 bases; J trimming: 7 bases; junction bases outside the gene matches: 8. The CDR3 bases are TGTGCCAGCACTGGACAGGGGGCCTTCAGTGGCTACACCTTC. It is translated as CASTGQGAFSGYTF.

The chain is built from TRBV6-1 and TRBJ2-5, with 12 bases aligning to TRBD2. Unmatched junction bases numbered 5, after V lost 8 bases and J lost 1 base. Germline lookup yields CDR1 MNHNS and CDR2 SASEGT. The CDR3 has 15 amino acids. The CDR3 loop is CASLASGGAQETQYF. The CDR3 region has the DNA TGTGCCAGCTTAGCTAGCGGGGGGGCCCAAGAGACCCAGTACTTC.

This clonotype was counted ten times or more. This chain's CDR3 is CASSQARASEAFF. The CDR3 DNA is TGTGCCAGCAGTCAGGCCAGAGCTTCTGAAGCTTTCTTT. The chain links TRBV6-2 or TRBV6-3 to TRBJ1-1; D is uncertain. V shed 5 bases and J shed 6 bases, with 13 bases lying between them. The germline V gene has CDR1 MNHEY and CDR2 SVGEGT. The CDR3 runs to 13 residues.

At least ten counts were recorded for this clonotype. The chain employs TRBV5-1 and TRBJ2-7, with 11 bases lining up with TRBD2. The germline V gene has CDR1 SGHRS and CDR2 YFSETQ. J gave up 3 bases and V 0 bases, and 2 bases lay outside the gene matches. The CDR3 loop spans 15 amino acids. The DNA of the CDR3 is TGCGCCAGCAGCTTGGCCGGGACTAGCGGCTACGAGCAGTACTTC. It is translated as CASSLAGTSGYEQYF.